The present T cell receptor (beta chain) was sequenced within a study of identical twins. This clonotype was seen more than once but under ten times. The antigen is undetermined. Via MiXCR, TCRdb re-called the 5' RACE reads, giving one row per CDR3 protein. The sample has 350,000 to 400,000 distinct CDR3 sequences; roughly 9% are singletons. CDR3 size: 12 residues. Trimming left V 6 bases short and J 6 bases short, with 10 bases between. Germline V gene data show CDR1 as MNHEY and CDR2 as SMNVEV (reference sequence). Findings of the study overall: When twins shared out-of-frame alpha sequences, those sequences had excess low generation probability.

Sequenced input: naive T cells sorted from blood. The TCR sequence derives from a woman in her fifties or sixties in good health. The V and J genes are TRBV27 and TRBJ2-3, with TRBD1 as a possible D gene (5 bases). CDR3 in DNA: TGTGCCAGCAGGGATGCAGGGGATACGCAGTATTTT. This codes for CASRDAGDTQYF.